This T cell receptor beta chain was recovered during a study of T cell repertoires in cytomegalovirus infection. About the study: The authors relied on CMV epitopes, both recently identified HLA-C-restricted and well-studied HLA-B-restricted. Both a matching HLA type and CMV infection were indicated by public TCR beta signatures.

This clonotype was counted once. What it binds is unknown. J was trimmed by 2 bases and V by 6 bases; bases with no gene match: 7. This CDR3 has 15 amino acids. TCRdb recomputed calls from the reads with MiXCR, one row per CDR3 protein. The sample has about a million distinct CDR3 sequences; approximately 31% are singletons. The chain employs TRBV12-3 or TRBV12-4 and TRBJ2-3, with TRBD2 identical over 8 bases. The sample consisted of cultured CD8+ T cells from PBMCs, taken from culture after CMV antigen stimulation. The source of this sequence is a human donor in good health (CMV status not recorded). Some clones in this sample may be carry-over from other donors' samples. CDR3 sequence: CASSPTGGVTDTQYF. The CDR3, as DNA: TGTGCCAGCAGCCCCACGGGGGGGGTCACAGATACGCAGTATTTT.